This TCR beta chain was captured by sequencing in a study of Ad26.COV2.S vaccination and SARS-CoV-2 variants. The study, taken as a whole, reports: Individuals receiving vaccine had higher spike-specific TCR breadth than placebo recipients did.

Trimming removed 6 bases from V and 2 bases from J, with 10 bases in between. From germline, CDR1 is KGHSH and CDR2 LQKENI. The length of the CDR3 is 13 residues. The data were produced by immunoSEQ multiplex PCR, yet TCRdb's version contains in-frame clones alone and is incomplete. The sample yields 300,000 to 350,000 clones, 85% to 90% seen once. Treatment denoted: about 20 received Ad26.COV2.S at low or high dose, single or two shots; about 5 received placebo; per-sample allocation not given. Sampling occurred on day 63 after the first vaccine or placebo injection. Concerning this clone: What it recognizes is unknown.

This receptor was taken from a person between 18 and 65 years old who received the Ad26.COV2.S COVID-19 vaccine or a placebo. Material: peripheral blood, obtained in a trial of Ad26.COV2.S vaccine versus placebo. The rearrangement uses TRBV18 and TRBJ2-5; no definite D call. For the CDR3, the DNA is TGTGCCAGCTCCTATACCCCGCAAGAGACCCAGTACTTC. It specifies CASSYTPQETQYF.